What follows describes a single T cell receptor beta chain. Antigen unknown. These data come from a study of radiotherapy plus CTLA-4 blockade in lung cancer. Notes on the study in general: Blood TCR clones of tumor origin expanded after radiotherapy plus ipilimumab. Early clone dynamics of blood T cells, plus interferon-beta, reportedly predicted response best.

Assay used: immunoSEQ multiplex PCR; TCRdb lists only in-frame clones, some missing. This table holds 130,000 or so clones, 75% to 90% found once. Focal radiation with ipilimumab CTLA-4 blockade was given to patients with chemo-refractory metastatic non-small-cell lung cancer. The specimen comprised peripheral blood, sampled from a patient treated with radiotherapy plus ipilimumab. The TCR originated in a human donor with non-small cell lung cancer that progressed on radiotherapy plus ipilimumab.

The CDR3 bases are TGTGCCAGCAGCGCCGACCGGGACAGCTATGAAAAACTGTTTTTT. It codes for CASSADRDSYEKLFF. The chain employs TRBV9 and TRBJ1-4; 7 bases map to TRBD1. Germline V gene lookup returns CDR1 SGDLS and CDR2 YYNGEE. This CDR3 region has 15 residues. Trimming cost V 3 bases and J 6 bases; bases outside gene matches: 8.